What follows is one T cell receptor beta chain and its context. The sequence runs out 3 residues before the end of the CDR3; the remainder is reconstructed from the germline J gene. The CDR3 contains 13 residues. Germline V lookup: CDR1 LNHDA, CDR2 SQIVND (reference sequence). Produced via immunoSEQ multiplex PCR; TCRdb's table is partial and in-frame only. The specimen's table records around 28,000 clones. These data belong to a study of T cells in women clearing cervical HPV infection. The TCR originated in a woman between 18 and 70 years old with a cervical HPV16 infection that either progressed to CIN3+ or cleared (not recorded which). The chain uses TRBV19 and TRBJ1-2; D unclear. The sample was blood buffy coat. The CDR3 DNA, read in part, is TGTGCCAGTAGTATAATGGCGGGCTACGAC. Amino acids: CASSIMAGYD. In full, the CDR3 reads CASSIMAGYDYTF.